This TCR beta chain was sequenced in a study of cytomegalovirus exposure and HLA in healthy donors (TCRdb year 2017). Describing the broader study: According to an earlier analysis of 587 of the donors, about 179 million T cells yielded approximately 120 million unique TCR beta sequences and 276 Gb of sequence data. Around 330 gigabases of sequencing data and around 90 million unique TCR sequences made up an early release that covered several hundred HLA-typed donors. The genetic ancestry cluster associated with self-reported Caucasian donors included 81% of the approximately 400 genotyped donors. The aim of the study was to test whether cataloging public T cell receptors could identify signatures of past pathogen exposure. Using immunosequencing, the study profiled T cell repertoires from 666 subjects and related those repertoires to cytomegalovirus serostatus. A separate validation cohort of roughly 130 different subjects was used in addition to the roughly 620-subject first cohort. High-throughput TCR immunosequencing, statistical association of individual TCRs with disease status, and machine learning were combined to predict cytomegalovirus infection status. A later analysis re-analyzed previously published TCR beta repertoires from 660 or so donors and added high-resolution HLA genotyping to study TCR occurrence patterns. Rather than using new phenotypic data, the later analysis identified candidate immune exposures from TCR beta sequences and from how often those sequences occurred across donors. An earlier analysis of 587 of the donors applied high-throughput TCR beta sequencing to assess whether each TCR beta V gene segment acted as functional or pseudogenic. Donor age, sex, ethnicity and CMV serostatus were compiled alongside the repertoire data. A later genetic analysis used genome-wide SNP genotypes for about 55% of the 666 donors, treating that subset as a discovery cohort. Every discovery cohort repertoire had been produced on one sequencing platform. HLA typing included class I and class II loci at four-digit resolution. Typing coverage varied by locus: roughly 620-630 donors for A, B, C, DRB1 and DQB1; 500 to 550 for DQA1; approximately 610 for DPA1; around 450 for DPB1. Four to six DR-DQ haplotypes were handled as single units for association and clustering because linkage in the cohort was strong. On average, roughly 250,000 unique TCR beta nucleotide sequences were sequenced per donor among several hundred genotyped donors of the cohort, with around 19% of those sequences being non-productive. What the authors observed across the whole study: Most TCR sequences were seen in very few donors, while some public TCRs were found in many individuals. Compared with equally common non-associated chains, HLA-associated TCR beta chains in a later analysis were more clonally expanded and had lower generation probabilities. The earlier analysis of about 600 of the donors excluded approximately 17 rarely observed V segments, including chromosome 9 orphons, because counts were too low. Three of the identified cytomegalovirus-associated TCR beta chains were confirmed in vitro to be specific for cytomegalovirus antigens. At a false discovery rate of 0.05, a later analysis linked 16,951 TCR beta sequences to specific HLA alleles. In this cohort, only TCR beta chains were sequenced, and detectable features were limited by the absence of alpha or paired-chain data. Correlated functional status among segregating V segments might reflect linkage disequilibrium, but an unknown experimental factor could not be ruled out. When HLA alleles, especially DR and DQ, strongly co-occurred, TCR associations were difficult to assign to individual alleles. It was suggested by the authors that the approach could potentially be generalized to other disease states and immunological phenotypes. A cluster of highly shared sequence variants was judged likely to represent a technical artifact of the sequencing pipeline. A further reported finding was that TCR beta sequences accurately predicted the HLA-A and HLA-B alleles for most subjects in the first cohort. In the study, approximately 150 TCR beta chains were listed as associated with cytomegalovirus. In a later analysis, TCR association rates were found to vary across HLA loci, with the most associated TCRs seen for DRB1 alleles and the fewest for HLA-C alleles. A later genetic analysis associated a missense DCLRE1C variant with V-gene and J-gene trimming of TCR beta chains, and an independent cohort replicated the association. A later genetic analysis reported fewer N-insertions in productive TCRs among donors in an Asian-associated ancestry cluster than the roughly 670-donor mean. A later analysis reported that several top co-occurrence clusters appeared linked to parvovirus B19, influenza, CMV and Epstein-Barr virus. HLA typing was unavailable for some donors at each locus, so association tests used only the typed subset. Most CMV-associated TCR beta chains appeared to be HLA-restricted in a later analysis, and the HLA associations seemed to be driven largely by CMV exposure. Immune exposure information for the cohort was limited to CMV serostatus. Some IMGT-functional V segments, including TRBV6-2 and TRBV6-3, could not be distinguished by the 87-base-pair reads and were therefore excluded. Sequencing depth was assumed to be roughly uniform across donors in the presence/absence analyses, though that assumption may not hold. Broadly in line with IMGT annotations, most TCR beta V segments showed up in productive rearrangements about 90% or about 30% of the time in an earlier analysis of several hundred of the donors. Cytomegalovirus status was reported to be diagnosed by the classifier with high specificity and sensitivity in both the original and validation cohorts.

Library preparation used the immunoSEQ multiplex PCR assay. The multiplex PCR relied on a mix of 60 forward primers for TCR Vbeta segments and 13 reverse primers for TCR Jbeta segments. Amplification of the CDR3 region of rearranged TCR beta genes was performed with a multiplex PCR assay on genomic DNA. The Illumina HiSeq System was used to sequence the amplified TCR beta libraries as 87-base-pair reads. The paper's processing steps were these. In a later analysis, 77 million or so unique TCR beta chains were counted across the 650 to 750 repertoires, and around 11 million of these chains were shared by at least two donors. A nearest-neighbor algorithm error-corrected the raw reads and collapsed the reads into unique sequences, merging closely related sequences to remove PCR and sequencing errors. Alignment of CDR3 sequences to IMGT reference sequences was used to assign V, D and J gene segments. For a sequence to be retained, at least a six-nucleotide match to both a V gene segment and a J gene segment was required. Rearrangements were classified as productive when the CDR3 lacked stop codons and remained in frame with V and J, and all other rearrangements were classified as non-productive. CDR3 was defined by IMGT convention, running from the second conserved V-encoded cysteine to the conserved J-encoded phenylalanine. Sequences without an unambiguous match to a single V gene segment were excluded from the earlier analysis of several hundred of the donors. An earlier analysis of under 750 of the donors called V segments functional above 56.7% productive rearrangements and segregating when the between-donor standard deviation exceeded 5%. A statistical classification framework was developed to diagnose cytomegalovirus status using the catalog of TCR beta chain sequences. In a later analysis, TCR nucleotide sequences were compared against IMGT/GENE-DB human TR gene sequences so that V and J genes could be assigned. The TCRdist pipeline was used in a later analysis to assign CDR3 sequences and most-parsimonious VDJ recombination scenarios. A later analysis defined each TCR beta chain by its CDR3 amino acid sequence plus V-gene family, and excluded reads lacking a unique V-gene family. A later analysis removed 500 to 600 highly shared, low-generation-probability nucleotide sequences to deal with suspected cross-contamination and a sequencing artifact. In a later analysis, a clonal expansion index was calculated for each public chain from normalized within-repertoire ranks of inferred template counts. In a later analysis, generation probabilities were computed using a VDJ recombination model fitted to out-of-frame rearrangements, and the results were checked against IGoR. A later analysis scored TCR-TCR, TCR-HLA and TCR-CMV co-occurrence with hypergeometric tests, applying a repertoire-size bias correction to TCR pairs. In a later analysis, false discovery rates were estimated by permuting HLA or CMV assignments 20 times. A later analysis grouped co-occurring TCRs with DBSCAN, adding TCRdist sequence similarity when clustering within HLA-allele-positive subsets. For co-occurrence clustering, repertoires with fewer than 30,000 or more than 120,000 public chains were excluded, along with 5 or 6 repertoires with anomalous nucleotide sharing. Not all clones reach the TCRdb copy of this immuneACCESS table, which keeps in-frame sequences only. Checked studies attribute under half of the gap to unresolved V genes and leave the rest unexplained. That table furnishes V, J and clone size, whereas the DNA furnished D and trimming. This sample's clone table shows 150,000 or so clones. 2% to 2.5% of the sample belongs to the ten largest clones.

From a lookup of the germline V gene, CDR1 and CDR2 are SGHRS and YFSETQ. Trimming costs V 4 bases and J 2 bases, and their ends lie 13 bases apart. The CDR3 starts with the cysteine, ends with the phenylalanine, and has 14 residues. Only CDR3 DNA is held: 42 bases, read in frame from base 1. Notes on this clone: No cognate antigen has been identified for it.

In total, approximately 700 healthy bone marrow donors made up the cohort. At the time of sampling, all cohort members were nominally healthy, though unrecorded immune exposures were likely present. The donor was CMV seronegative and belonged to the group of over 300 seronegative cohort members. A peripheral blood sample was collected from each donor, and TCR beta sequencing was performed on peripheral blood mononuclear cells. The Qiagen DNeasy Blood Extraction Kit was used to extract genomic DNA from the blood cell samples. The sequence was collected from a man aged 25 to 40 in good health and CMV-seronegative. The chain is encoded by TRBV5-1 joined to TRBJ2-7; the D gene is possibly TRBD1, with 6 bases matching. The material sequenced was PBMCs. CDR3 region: CASSGGQPTYEQYF. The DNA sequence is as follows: TGCGCCAGCAGCGGGGGACAACCAACCTACGAGCAGTACTTC. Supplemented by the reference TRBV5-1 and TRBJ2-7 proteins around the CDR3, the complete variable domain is KAGVTQTPRYLIKTRGQQVTLSCSPISGHRSVSWYQQTPGQGLQFLFEYFSETQRNKGNFPGRFSGRQFSNSRSEMNVSTLELGDSALYLCASSGGQPTYEQYFGPGTRLTVT.